This TCR beta chain was profiled in a study of identical twins. The germline V gene encodes CDR1 SGHNT and CDR2 YENEEA. CDR3 size: 17 residues. Trimming cost V 5 bases and J 1 base, with 17 bases left between them. Template switching created a universal primer site, and the cDNA included unique molecular identifiers. TCRdb ran MiXCR on the 5' RACE reads and lists one entry per CDR3 protein. The sample has hundreds of thousands of distinct CDR3 sequences, 8.5% to 9.5% seen once. Another study also made use of these data, one on yellow fever vaccine responses in identical twins.

V gene TRBV11-3 combines with J gene TRBJ2-2, with D possibly matching TRBD2 (6 bases). The sequence came from a woman between 18 and 29 years old in good health. The sample was PBMCs. CDR3 DNA sequence: TGTGCCAGCAGCCAAACCGCCCTAGCGCAGAACACCGGGGAGCTGTTTTTT. It yields the protein CASSQTALAQNTGELFF.